This is a list of T cell receptor beta chains from one sample in a study of cytomegalovirus exposure and HLA in healthy donors. Assay: immunoSEQ multiplex PCR; the TCRdb copy retains only in-frame clones and omits some. The profile covers 65,000 to 95,000 clones, with around 76% appearing a single time and 5.5% taken by the ten largest. What was sequenced was PBMCs. These receptors were collected from a male donor in good health and CMV-seropositive. Each CDR3 is given with its conserved first and last residue. The D gene is left open where the match is weak. Expanded clones get a size class; other rows say once, few or many, or leave the size out.

D gene	CDR3 length	clone size	V gene	J gene	CDR3 protein	CDR3 DNA
NA	14	few	TRBV2	TRBJ1-5	CASKHGGINQPQHF	TGTGCCAGCAAGCACGGGGGGATCAATCAGCCCCAGCATTTT
NA	17	few	TRBV5-4	TRBJ1-1	CASSPGLGGPMNTEAFF	TGTGCCAGCAGCCCTGGCCTGGGAGGCCCCATGAACACTGAAGCTTTCTTT
TRBD2	13	NA	TRBV7-6	TRBJ2-7	CASSLRERYEQYF	TGTGCCAGCAGCTTGCGGGAGCGGTACGAGCAGTACTTC
TRBD2	12	NA	TRBV10-3	TRBJ2-7	CAISPGLNEQYF	TGTGCCATCTCACCGGGACTAAACGAGCAGTACTTC
NA	13	NA	TRBV6-1	TRBJ2-7	CASSESQGLEQYF	TGTGCCAGCAGTGAGAGTCAGGGTCTCGAGCAGTACTTC
NA	15	once	TRBV27	TRBJ1-2	CASSYLPGDDYGYTF	TGTGCCAGCAGTTACCTCCCGGGGGACGACTATGGCTACACCTTC
NA	11	NA	TRBV30	TRBJ2-7	CAWSLVREQYF	TGTGCCTGGAGTCTCGTCCGCGAGCAGTACTTC
NA	16	few	TRBV28	TRBJ2-7	CASSLFGSARGNEQYF	TGTGCCAGCAGTTTATTCGGTTCCGCCAGGGGCAACGAGCAGTACTTC
NA	16	NA	TRBV7-9	TRBJ1-4	CAGSQTGLVFSEKLFF	TGTGCCGGCTCTCAGACGGGTTTGGTGTTTAGTGAAAAACTGTTTTTT
NA	16	NA	TRBV7-8	TRBJ2-1	CASSPRLPAPYNEQFF	TGTGCCAGCAGCCCAAGACTACCCGCCCCCTACAATGAGCAGTTCTTC
NA	15	NA	TRBV27	TRBJ1-1	CASSLYQGMNTEAFF	TGTGCCAGCAGTTTATACCAGGGTATGAACACTGAAGCTTTCTTT
TRBD2	11	NA	TRBV28	TRBJ2-5	CASGGAGTQYF	TGTGCCAGCGGGGGAGCGGGAACCCAGTACTTC
NA	15	NA	TRBV6-5	TRBJ1-4	CASSRDGTTNEKLFF	TGTGCCAGCAGTCGCGACGGGACTACAAATGAAAAACTGTTTTTT
TRBD1	14	once	TRBV7-2	TRBJ2-7	CASSFGTGSYEQYF	TGTGCCAGCAGCTTCGGGACAGGTTCCTACGAGCAGTACTTC
NA	14	NA	TRBV4-3	TRBJ2-2	CASSAIGNTGELFF	TGCGCCAGCAGCGCTATTGGGAACACCGGGGAGCTGTTTTTT
NA	11	once	TRBV20-1	TRBJ1-1	CSAHWNTEAFF	TGCAGTGCCCATTGGAACACTGAAGCTTTCTTT
NA	14	NA	TRBV11-1	TRBJ2-1	CASSLAGNTRGQFF	TGTGCCAGCAGCTTAGCGGGGAATACCCGGGGGCAGTTCTTC
TRBD2	14	NA	TRBV10-3	TRBJ2-1	CAISVASGDNEQFF	TGTGCCATCAGTGTGGCTAGCGGAGATAATGAGCAGTTCTTC
NA	15	NA	TRBV5-4	TRBJ1-6	CASSLAGGNNSPLHF	TGTGCCAGCAGCTTGGCCGGCGGAAATAATTCACCCCTCCACTTT
TRBD2	19	few	TRBV2	TRBJ2-3	CASSTPGLAGGASTDTQYF	TGTGCCAGCAGTACCCCGGGACTAGCGGGGGGGGCTAGCACAGATACGCAGTATTTT
NA	13	NA	TRBV28	TRBJ2-7	CASTQGYSYEQYF	TGTGCCAGCACACAGGGCTACTCCTACGAGCAGTACTTC
NA	15	NA	TRBV13	TRBJ1-2	CASSSPREGVYGYTF	TGTGCCAGCAGCTCCCCTCGGGAAGGAGTCTATGGCTACACCTTC
NA	17	NA	TRBV19	TRBJ2-1	CASSESPGASSYNEQFF	TGTGCCAGTAGTGAGTCACCAGGGGCTAGCTCCTACAATGAGCAGTTCTTC
TRBD1	14	NA	TRBV5-1	TRBJ1-4	CASSSGQTNEKLFF	TGCGCCAGCAGCTCGGGACAGACTAATGAAAAACTGTTTTTT
NA	13	NA	TRBV2	TRBJ1-1	CASSGQMNTEAFF	TGTGCCAGCAGCGGACAGATGAACACTGAAGCTTTCTTT
TRBD1	18	NA	TRBV13	TRBJ1-2	CASSLGFGQGISSRGYTF	TGTGCCAGCAGCTTAGGCTTCGGACAGGGGATCTCCTCTCGGGGCTACACCTTC
NA	15	NA	TRBV5-1	TRBJ1-3	CASSLGYRVGNTIYF	TGCGCCAGCAGCTTGGGGTACAGGGTTGGAAACACCATATATTTT
NA	15	NA	TRBV6-4	TRBJ2-3	CASSDPRGDPDTQYF	TGTGCCAGCAGTGATCCTCGCGGAGACCCAGATACGCAGTATTTT
TRBD1	16	NA	TRBV28	TRBJ1-2	CASSSGQGYSSYGYTF	TGTGCCAGCAGTTCGGGACAGGGTTATTCCAGCTATGGCTACACCTTC
TRBD1	16	NA	TRBV4-1	TRBJ2-2	CASSQGQGVHTGELFF	TGCGCCAGCAGCCAAGGACAGGGGGTGCACACCGGGGAGCTGTTTTTT
TRBD1	14	NA	TRBV12-5	TRBJ2-7	CASGRGTGAYEQYF	TGTGCTAGTGGTCGCGGGACAGGGGCCTACGAGCAGTACTTC
NA	16	NA	TRBV4-2	TRBJ2-7	CASSQVTGTIAYEQYF	TGTGCCAGCAGCCAAGTTACAGGTACCATCGCCTACGAGCAGTACTTC
NA	13	NA	TRBV19	TRBJ1-5	CASRGHRNQPQHF	TGTGCCAGTAGAGGACATCGCAATCAGCCCCAGCATTTT
TRBD1	15	few	TRBV6-1	TRBJ1-2	CASSRKDRRYYGYTF	TGTGCCAGCAGTCGGAAGGACAGGAGGTACTATGGCTACACCTTC
TRBD1	14	few	TRBV4-2	TRBJ2-7	CASSQETGSGEQYF	TGTGCCAGCAGCCAAGAGACAGGGAGTGGCGAGCAGTACTTC
NA	17	NA	TRBV19	TRBJ2-1	CASSPWSGSGGLYEQFF	TGTGCCAGTAGTCCCTGGTCAGGGTCGGGTGGTCTCTATGAGCAGTTCTTC
NA	14	NA	TRBV6-1	TRBJ2-2	CASSPMQDTGELFF	TGTGCCAGCAGCCCAATGCAGGACACCGGGGAGCTGTTTTTT
NA	15	few	TRBV25-1	TRBJ2-2	CATEGTHRTAGELFF	TGTGCCACCGAGGGGACACACCGTACGGCCGGGGAGCTGTTTTTT
TRBD1	14	NA	TRBV5-4	TRBJ2-5	CASSLQGAVETQYF	TGTGCCAGCAGCCTCCAGGGGGCGGTGGAGACCCAGTACTTC
NA	16	NA	TRBV9	TRBJ2-3	CASSPRLGGPTDTQYF	TGTGCCAGCAGCCCCCGGCTCGGGGGACCCACAGATACGCAGTATTTT
NA	14	NA	TRBV29-1	TRBJ1-6	CSVAQGANNSPLHF	TGCAGCGTTGCGCAGGGCGCCAATAATTCACCCCTCCACTTT
NA	12	NA	TRBV9	TRBJ2-1	CASSAIDNEQFF	TGTGCCAGCAGCGCCATAGATAATGAGCAGTTCTTC
NA	14	NA	TRBV7-6	TRBJ1-5	CASSPSPVSQPQHF	TGTGCCAGCAGCCCTAGTCCTGTGAGCCAGCCCCAGCATTTT
NA	17	NA	TRBV18	TRBJ1-1	CASSRGLETWANTEAFF	TGTGCCAGCTCCCGGGGTCTGGAGACGTGGGCGAACACTGAAGCTTTCTTT
NA	13	few	TRBV27	TRBJ1-1	CASSLSITGRAFF	TGTGCCAGCAGTTTATCAATTACAGGGAGAGCTTTCTTT
TRBD1	13	NA	TRBV4-3	TRBJ2-7	CASSRDRLYEQYF	TGCGCCAGCAGCCGGGACAGGCTCTACGAGCAGTACTTC
TRBD1	15	NA	TRBV28	TRBJ2-3	CASRSGTGETDTQYF	TGTGCCAGCAGGTCCGGGACAGGGGAAACAGATACGCAGTATTTT
TRBD1	15	NA	TRBV6-5	TRBJ1-5	CASSYGTGGNQPQHF	TGTGCCAGCAGTTACGGGACAGGGGGCAATCAGCCCCAGCATTTT
NA	15	NA	TRBV18	TRBJ1-2	CASSPPEAASYGYTF	TGTGCCAGCTCACCACCGGAGGCAGCCTCCTATGGCTACACCTTC
NA	14	NA	TRBV27	TRBJ2-7	CASSIRAGPYEQYF	TGTGCCAGCAGTATCAGGGCAGGCCCCTACGAGCAGTACTTC
NA	13	few	TRBV2	TRBJ2-1	CASSDRGNWEQFF	TGTGCCAGCAGTGACAGGGGAAACTGGGAGCAGTTCTTC
TRBD2	15	NA	TRBV7-9	TRBJ2-5	CASSLAAGGQETQYF	TGTGCCAGCAGCTTAGCGGCGGGAGGTCAAGAGACCCAGTACTTC
NA	13	NA	TRBV18	TRBJ2-5	CASSPGTEETQYF	TGTGCCAGCTCCCCGGGAACCGAAGAGACCCAGTACTTC
NA	18	NA	TRBV28	TRBJ1-1	CASSSHGGRPASGTEAFF	TGTGCCAGCAGTTCCCACGGGGGGAGGCCAGCTAGCGGCACTGAAGCTTTCTTT